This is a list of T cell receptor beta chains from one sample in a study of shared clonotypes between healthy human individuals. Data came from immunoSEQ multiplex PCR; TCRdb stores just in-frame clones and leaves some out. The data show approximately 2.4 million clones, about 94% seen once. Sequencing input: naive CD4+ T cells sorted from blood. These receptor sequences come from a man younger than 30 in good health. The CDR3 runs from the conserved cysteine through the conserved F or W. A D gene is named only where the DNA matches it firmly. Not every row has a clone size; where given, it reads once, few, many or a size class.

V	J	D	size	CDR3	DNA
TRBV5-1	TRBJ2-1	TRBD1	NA	CASSPLGQGYNEQFF	TGCGCCAGCAGCCCTCTCGGACAGGGCTACAATGAGCAGTTCTTC
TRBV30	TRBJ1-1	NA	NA	CAWRDTRVSEAFF	TGTGCCTGGAGAGACACTAGAGTATCTGAAGCTTTCTTT
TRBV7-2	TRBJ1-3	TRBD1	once	CASSYWTGSTGNTIYF	TGTGCCAGCAGCTACTGGACAGGATCGACCGGAAACACCATATATTTT
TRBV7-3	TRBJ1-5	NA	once	CASSLKGQSGNQPQHF	TGTGCCAGCAGCTTAAAGGGTCAATCGGGCAATCAGCCCCAGCATTTT
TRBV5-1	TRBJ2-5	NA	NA	CASSRGRDQETQYF	TGCGCCAGCAGCCGAGGACGGGACCAAGAGACCCAGTACTTC
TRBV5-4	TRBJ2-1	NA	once	CASSSPRSYNEQFF	TGTGCCAGCAGCTCCCCCCGCTCCTACAATGAGCAGTTCTTC
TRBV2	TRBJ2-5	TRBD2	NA	CASRLAGGPETQYF	TGTGCCAGCAGGTTAGCGGGAGGGCCAGAGACCCAGTACTTC
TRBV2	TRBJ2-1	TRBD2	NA	CASSVGTSGSYEQFF	TGTGCCAGCAGTGTGGGGACTAGCGGTTCGTATGAGCAGTTCTTC
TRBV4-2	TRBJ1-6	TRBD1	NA	CASSQEWTGNSPLHF	TGTGCCAGCAGCCAAGAGTGGACAGGGAATTCACCCCTCCACTTT
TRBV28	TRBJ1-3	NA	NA	CASTWGGIGNTIYF	TGTGCCAGCACCTGGGGAGGAATCGGAAACACCATATATTTT
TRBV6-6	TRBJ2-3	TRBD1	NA	CASTLRGPDTDTQYF	TGTGCCAGCACCCTGAGGGGGCCGGACACAGATACGCAGTATTTT
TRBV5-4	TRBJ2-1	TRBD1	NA	CASSSRDRSNEQFF	TGTGCCAGCAGCAGCCGGGACAGGAGCAATGAGCAGTTCTTC
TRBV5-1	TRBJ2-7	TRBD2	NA	CASSSGGRNLDEQYF	TGCGCCAGCAGCTCCGGGGGGAGGAACCTAGACGAGCAGTACTTC
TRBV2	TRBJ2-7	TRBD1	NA	CASGRDRTTYEQYF	TGTGCCAGCGGCCGGGACAGGACAACCTACGAGCAGTACTTC
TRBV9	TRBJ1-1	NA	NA	CASSVLAGPTEAFF	TGTGCCAGCAGCGTATTGGCAGGGCCCACTGAAGCTTTCTTT
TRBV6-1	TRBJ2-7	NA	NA	CASSNRGAGWYEQYF	TGTGCCAGCAGTAACCGGGGCGCGGGATGGTACGAGCAGTACTTC
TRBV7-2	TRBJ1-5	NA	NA	CASSPIGGGDQPQHF	TGTGCCAGCAGCCCGATTGGGGGGGGCGATCAGCCCCAGCATTTT
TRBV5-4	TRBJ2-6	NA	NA	CASSLGTVLPGGANVLTF	TGTGCCAGCAGCTTGGGGACAGTCCTGCCAGGTGGGGCCAACGTCCTGACTTTC
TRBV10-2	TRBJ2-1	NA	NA	CASSEGSRYNEQFF	TGCGCCAGCAGTGAGGGCTCCCGTTACAATGAGCAGTTCTTC
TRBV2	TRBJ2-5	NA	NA	CASRTKETQYF	TGTGCCAGCAGGACAAAAGAGACCCAGTACTTC
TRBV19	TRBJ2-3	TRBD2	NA	CASAGGRGDTQYF	TGTGCCAGCGCGGGGGGCAGGGGAGATACGCAGTATTTT
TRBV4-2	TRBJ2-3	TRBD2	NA	CASSQAISGVTDTQYF	TGTGCCAGCAGCCAAGCCATCAGCGGGGTAACAGATACGCAGTATTTT
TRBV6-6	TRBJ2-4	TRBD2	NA	CASSYGTSGYLGQYF	TGTGCCAGCAGTTACGGGACTAGCGGCTACCTAGGACAGTACTTC
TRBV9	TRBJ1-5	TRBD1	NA	CASSSSGTENQPQHF	TGTGCCAGCAGCTCCTCCGGGACAGAGAATCAGCCCCAGCATTTT
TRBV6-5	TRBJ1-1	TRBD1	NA	CASSGDSRTEAFF	TGTGCCAGCAGTGGGGACAGTCGGACTGAAGCTTTCTTT
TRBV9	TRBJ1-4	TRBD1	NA	CASSPRTGFNEKLFF	TGTGCCAGCAGCCCTCGGACAGGATTTAATGAAAAACTGTTTTTT
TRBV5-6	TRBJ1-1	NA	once	CASSLEGGEAFF	TGTGCCAGCAGCTTGGAAGGGGGGGAAGCTTTCTTT
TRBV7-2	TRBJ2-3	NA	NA	CASSLRVGETDTQYF	TGTGCCAGCAGCCTAAGGGTAGGGGAGACAGATACGCAGTATTTT
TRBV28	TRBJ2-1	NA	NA	CASSLDRSSYNEQFF	TGTGCCAGCAGCCTAGACAGGAGCTCCTACAATGAGCAGTTCTTC
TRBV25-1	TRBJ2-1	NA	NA	CASSSDSAHEQFF	TGTGCCAGCAGCTCTGACTCAGCCCATGAGCAGTTCTTC
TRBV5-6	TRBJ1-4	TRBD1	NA	CASTKLGTGTGVVKLFF	TGTGCCAGCACCAAACTAGGCACCGGGACAGGGGTCGTAAAACTGTTTTTT
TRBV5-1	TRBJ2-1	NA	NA	CASSKRDLRLDNEQFF	TGCGCCAGCAGCAAAAGGGACCTCCGGCTGGACAATGAGCAGTTCTTC